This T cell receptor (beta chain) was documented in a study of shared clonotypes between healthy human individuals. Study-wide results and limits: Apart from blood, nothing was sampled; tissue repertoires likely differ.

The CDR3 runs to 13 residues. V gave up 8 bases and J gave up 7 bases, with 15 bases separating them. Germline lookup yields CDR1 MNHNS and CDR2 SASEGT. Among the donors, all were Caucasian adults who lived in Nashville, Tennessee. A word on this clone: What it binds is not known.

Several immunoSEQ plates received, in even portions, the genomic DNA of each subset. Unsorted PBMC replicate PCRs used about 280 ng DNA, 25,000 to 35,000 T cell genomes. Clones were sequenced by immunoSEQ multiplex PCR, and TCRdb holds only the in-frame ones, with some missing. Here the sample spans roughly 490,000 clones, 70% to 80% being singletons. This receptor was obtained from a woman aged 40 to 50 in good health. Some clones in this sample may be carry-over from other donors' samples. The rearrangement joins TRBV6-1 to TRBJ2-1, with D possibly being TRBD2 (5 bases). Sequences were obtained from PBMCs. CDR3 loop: CASPPPLANEQFF. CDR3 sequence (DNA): TGTGCCAGCCCCCCTCCCCTAGCTAATGAGCAGTTCTTC.